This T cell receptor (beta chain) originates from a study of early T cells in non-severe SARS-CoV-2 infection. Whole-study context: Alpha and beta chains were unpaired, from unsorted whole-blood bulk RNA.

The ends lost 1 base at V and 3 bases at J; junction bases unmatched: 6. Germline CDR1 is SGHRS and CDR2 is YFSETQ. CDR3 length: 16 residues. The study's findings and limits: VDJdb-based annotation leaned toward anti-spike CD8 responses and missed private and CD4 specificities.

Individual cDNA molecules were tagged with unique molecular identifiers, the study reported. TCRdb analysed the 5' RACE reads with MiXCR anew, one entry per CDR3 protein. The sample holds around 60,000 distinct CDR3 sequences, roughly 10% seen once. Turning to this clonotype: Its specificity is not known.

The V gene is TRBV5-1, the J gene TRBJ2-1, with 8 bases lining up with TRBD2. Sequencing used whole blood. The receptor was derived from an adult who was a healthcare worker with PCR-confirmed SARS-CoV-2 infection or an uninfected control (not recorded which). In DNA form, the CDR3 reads TGCGCCAGCAGCTTGACGTCTAGCGGGTACTACAATGAGCAGTTCTTC. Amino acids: CASSLTSSGYYNEQFF.